Presented here are 3 T cell receptor beta chains from one specimen sequenced in a study of cytomegalovirus exposure and HLA in healthy donors. It was with 60 Vbeta and 13 Jbeta primers that the PCR ran. TCRdb's copy holds only in-frame clones and misses some; the assay was immunoSEQ multiplex PCR. Found here are about 200,000 clones, 70% of them singletons; the top ten hold 2.6%. Specimen: PBMCs. These TCRs come from a man in his forties in good health and CMV-seropositive.

The V call is TRBV5-4, the J call TRBJ2-3; TRBD2 agrees at 7 bases. Germline values: CDR1 SGHNT, CDR2 YYREEE (reference sequence). This CDR3 is built from 15 residues. Unmatched junction bases numbered 10, after V lost 7 bases and J lost 2 bases. The CDR3 region is CASAWGGVTTDTQYF. CDR3 bases: TGTGCCAGCGCCTGGGGGGGGGTGACCACAGATACGCAGTATTTT.

This clone was counted between two and nine times. The V call is TRBV7-6, the J call TRBJ2-7, with D possibly TRBD2 on 5 matching bases. The germline gives CDR1 SGHVS, CDR2 FNYEAQ. CDR3 length: 13 residues. Trimming removed 5 bases from V and 4 bases from J, with 12 bases in between. The CDR3 nucleotides read TGTGCCAGCAGCCGACGAGAGGGTTACGAGCAGTACTTC. Protein sequence: CASSRREGYEQYF. Full variable domain (rest looked up from reference TRBV7-6 and TRBJ2-7): GAGVSQSPRYKVTKRGQDVALRCDPISGHVSLYWYRQALGQGPEFLTYFNYEAQQDKSGLPNDRFSAERPEGSISTLTIQRTEQRDSAMYRCASSRREGYEQYFGPGTRLTVT.

The V and J genes are TRBV6-1 and TRBJ2-1; D unresolved. The ends were cut back, 3 bases at V and 0 bases at J, with 15 bases in the middle. Per germline, CDR1 MNHNS and CDR2 SASEGT. The CDR3 extends over 17 amino acids. The CDR3 is CASSDRSASSSYNEQFF. The CDR3 DNA follows: TGTGCCAGCAGTGATCGCTCCGCATCGAGCTCCTACAATGAGCAGTTCTTC.